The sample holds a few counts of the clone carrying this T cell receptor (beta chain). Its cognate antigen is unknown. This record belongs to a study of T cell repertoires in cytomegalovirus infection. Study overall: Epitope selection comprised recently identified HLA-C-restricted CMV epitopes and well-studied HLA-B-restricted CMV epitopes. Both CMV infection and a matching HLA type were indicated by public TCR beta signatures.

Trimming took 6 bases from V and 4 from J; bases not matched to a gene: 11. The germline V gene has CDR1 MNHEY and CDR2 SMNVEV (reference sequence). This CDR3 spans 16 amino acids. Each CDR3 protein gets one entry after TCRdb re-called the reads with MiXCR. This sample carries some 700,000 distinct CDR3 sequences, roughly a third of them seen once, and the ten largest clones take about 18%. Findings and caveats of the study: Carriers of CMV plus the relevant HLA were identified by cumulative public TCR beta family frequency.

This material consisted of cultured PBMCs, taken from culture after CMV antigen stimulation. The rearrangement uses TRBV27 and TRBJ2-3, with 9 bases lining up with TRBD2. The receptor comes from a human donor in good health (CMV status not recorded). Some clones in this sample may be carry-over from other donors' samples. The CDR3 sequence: CASRPFSGSFPDTQYF. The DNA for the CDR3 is TGTGCCAGCAGGCCTTTTAGCGGGAGTTTTCCAGATACGCAGTATTTT.